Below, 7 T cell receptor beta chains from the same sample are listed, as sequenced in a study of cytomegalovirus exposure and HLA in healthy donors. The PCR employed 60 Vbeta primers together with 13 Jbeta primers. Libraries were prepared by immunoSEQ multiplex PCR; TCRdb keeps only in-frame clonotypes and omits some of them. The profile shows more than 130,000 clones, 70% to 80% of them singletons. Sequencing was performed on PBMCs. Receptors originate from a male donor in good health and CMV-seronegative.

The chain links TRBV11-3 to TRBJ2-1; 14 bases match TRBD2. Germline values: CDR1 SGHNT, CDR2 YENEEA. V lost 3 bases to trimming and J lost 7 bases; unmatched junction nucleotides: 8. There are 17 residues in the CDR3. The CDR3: CASSLTSGGVPGNEQFF. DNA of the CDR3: TGTGCCAGCAGCTTGACTAGCGGGGGGGTACCCGGGAATGAGCAGTTCTTC.

The CDR3 region has the DNA TGCGCCAGCAGCTTGGCCCTGGGGGCAGGCTATGGCTACACCTTC. It codes for CASSLALGAGYGYTF. The chain is built from TRBV5-1 and TRBJ1-2; weak D call: TRBD1 (6 bases). Trimming removed 0 bases from V and 4 bases from J, with 13 bases in between. The CDR3 runs 15 residues. Germline lookup yields CDR1 SGHRS and CDR2 YFSETQ.

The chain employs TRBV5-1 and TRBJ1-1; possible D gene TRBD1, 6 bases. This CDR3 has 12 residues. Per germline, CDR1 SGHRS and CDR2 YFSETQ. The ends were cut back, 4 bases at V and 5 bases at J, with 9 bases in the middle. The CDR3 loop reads CASSEQGTEAFF. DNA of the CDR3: TGCGCCAGCAGCGAACAGGGAACTGAAGCTTTCTTT.

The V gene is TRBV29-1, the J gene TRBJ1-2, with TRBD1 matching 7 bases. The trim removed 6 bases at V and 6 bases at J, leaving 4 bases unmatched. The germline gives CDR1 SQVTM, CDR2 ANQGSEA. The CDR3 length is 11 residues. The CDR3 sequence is CSVQGSDGYTF. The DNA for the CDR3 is TGCAGCGTACAGGGGTCTGATGGCTACACCTTC. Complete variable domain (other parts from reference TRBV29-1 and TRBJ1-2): SAVISQKPSRDICQRGTSLTIQCQVDSQVTMMFWYRQQPGQSLTLIATANQGSEATYESGFVIDKFPISRPNLTFSTLTVSNMSPEDSSIYLCSVQGSDGYTFGSGTRLTVV.

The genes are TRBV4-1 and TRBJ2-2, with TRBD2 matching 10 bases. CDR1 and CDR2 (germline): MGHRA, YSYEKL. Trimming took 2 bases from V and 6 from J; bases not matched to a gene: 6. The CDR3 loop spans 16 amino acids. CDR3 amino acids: CASSQIAGGDAGELFF. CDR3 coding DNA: TGCGCCAGCAGCCAAATAGCGGGGGGCGACGCCGGGGAGCTGTTTTTT.

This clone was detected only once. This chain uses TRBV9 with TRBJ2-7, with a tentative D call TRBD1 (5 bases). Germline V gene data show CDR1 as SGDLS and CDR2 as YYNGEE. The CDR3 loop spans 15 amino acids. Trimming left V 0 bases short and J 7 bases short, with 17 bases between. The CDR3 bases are TGTGCCAGCAGCGTAGACGGGCAGGGAAGTCGGGAGCAGTACTTC. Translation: CASSVDGQGSREQYF.

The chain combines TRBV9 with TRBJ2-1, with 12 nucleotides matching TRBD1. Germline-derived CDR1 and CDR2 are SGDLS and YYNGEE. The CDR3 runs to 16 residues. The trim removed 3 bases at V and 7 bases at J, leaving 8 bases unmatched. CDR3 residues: CASSAPGTGGHNEQFF. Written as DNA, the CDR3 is TGTGCCAGCAGCGCTCCCGGGACAGGGGGCCATAATGAGCAGTTCTTC. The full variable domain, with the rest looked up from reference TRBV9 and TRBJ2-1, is DSGVTQTPKHLITATGQRVTLRCSPRSGDLSVYWYQQSLDQGLQFLIQYYNGEERAKGNILERFSAQQFPDLHSELNLSSLELGDSALYFCASSAPGTGGHNEQFFGPGTRLTVL.